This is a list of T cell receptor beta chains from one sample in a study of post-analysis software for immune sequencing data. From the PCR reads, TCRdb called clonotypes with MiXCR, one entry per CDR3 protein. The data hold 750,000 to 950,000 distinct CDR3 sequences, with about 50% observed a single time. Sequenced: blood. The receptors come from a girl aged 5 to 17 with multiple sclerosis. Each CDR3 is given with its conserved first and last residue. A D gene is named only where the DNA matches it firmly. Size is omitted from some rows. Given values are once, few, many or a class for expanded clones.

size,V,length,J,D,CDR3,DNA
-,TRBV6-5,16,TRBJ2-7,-,CASSYRVGRATYEQYF,TGTGCCAGCAGTTACCGGGTAGGGCGGGCGACCTACGAGCAGTACTTC
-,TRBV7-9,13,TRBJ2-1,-,CASSYGSSDEQFF,TGTGCCAGCAGCTACGGGTCATCGGATGAGCAGTTCTTC
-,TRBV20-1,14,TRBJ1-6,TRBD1,CSAQTGRYNSPLHF,TGCAGTGCCCAGACAGGGCGATATAATTCACCCCTCCACTTT
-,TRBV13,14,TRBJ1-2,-,CASSAGRTTYGYTF,TGTGCCAGCAGCGCAGGACGGACCACTTATGGCTACACCTTC
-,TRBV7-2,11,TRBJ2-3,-,CASTTTDTQYF,TGTGCCAGCACGACCACAGATACGCAGTATTTT
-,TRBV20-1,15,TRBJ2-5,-,CSATKSPPLSGTQYF,TGCAGTGCTACAAAGAGCCCACCACTATCTGGGACCCAGTACTTC
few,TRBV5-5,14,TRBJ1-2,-,CASSFAGGSYGYTF,TGTGCCAGCAGCTTTGCCGGGGGTTCCTATGGCTACACCTTC
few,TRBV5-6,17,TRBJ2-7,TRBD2,CASSFGTSGTLLDEQYF,TGTGCCAGCAGCTTCGGGACTAGCGGGACCCTACTAGACGAGCAGTACTTC
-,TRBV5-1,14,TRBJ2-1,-,CASSMMADYNEQFF,TGCGCCAGCAGCATGATGGCAGACTACAATGAGCAGTTCTTC
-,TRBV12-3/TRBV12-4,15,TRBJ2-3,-,CASSLRRGLTDTQYF,TGTGCCAGCAGTTTGCGGCGGGGCCTCACAGATACGCAGTATTTT
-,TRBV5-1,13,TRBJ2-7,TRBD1,CASGWGQGREQYF,TGCGCCAGCGGATGGGGACAGGGGCGCGAGCAGTACTTC
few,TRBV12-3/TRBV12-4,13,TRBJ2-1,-,CASNRFGQDEQFF,TGTGCCAGCAACCGATTCGGGCAAGATGAGCAGTTCTTC
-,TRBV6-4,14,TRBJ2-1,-,CAISEGRLGDEQFF,TGTGCCATCTCCGAGGGCAGGCTGGGAGATGAGCAGTTCTTC
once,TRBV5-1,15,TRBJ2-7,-,CASSLARSDPYEQYF,TGCGCCAGCAGCTTGGCGCGATCGGATCCCTACGAGCAGTACTTC
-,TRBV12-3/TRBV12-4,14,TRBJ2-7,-,CASSSRGQRYEQYF,TGTGCCAGCAGCTCCCGCGGACAGCGCTACGAGCAGTACTTC
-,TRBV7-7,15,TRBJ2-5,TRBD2,CASSLEGTNFETQYF,TGTGCTAGCAGCTTAGAGGGGACTAATTTCGAGACCCAGTACTTC
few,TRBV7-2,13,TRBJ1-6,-,CASSLDLDSPLHF,TGTGCCAGCAGCTTAGATCTGGATTCACCCCTCCACTTT
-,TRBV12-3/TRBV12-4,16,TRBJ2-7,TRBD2,CASSLVSGGLNNEQYF,TGTGCCAGCAGTTTAGTTAGCGGGGGCCTAAACAATGAGCAGTACTTC
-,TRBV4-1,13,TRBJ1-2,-,CASSPTDFYGYTF,TGCGCCAGCAGCCCGACAGATTTCTATGGCTACACCTTC
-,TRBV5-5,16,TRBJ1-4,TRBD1,CASSLPPGTANEKLFF,TGTGCCAGCAGCTTGCCCCCCGGGACAGCTAATGAAAAGCTGTTTTTT
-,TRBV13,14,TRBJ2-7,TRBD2,CASSSGGPNYEQYF,TGTGCCAGCAGTTCGGGAGGGCCCAACTACGAGCAGTACTTC
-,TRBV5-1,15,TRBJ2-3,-,CASIPGLASTDTQYF,TGCGCCAGCATCCCCGGGCTGGCTAGCACAGATACGCAGTATTTT
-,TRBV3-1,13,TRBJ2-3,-,CASSQVFTDTQYF,TGTGCCAGCAGCCAGGTTTTCACAGACACGCAGTATTTT
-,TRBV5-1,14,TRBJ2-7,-,CASSLTGTFDEQYF,TGCGCCAGCAGCTTAACAGGGACGTTCGACGAGCAGTACTTC
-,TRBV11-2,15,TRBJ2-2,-,CASSFSGVFPGELFF,TGTGCCAGCAGCTTTTCTGGGGTATTCCCCGGGGAGCTGTTTTTT
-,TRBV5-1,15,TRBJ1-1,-,CASSWGRNMNTEAFF,TGCGCCAGCAGCTGGGGGAGGAACATGAACACTGAAGCTTTCTTT
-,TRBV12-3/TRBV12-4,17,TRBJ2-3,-,CASSLRASRSSADTQYF,TGTGCCAGCAGTTTAAGGGCCAGCAGAAGCAGCGCAGATACGCAGTATTTT
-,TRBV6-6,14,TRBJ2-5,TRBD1,CASSSSQGQETQYF,TGTGCCAGCAGTTCTTCACAGGGGCAAGAGACCCAGTACTTC
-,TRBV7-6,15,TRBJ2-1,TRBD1,CASSFRTGGEDEQFF,TGTGCCAGCAGCTTTAGGACAGGGGGAGAGGATGAGCAGTTCTTC
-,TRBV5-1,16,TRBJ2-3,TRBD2,CASSLGLAGFRDTQYF,TGCGCCAGCAGCCTTGGACTAGCGGGGTTTCGGGATACGCAGTATTTT
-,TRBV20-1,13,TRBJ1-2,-,CSARPDRLYGYTF,TGCAGTGCTAGACCGGACAGACTCTATGGCTACACCTTC
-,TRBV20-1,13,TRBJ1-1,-,CSSKTALVTEAFF,TGCAGTTCTAAAACAGCGCTTGTCACTGAAGCTTTCTTT
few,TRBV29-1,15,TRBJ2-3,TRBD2,CSAVGAGGPTDTQYF,TGCAGCGCTGTAGGAGCGGGAGGTCCCACAGATACGCAGTATTTT
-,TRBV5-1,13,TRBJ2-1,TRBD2,CASREREGNEQFF,TGCGCCAGCAGAGAGCGGGAGGGGAATGAGCAGTTCTTC
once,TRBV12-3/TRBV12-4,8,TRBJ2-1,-,CASTEVGF,TGTGCCAGCACTGAGGTGGGTTTC
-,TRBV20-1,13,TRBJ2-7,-,CSARVGGGYEQYF,TGCAGTGCTAGAGTGGGGGGCGGATACGAGCAGTACTTC
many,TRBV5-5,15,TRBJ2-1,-,CASSPGGTKYNEQFF,TGTGCCAGCAGCCCCGGGGGGACAAAATACAATGAGCAGTTCTTC
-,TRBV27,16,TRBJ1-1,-,CASSSGLPSMNTEAFF,TGTGCCAGCAGTTCGGGACTGCCCAGCATGAACACTGAAGCTTTCTTT
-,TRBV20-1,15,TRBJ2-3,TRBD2,CAGGSGGASTDTQYF,TGCGCCGGGGGAAGCGGGGGAGCTAGCACAGATACGCAGTATTTT
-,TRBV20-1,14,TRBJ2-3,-,CSATVAVRSDTQYF,TGCAGTGCTACCGTGGCAGTTAGATCAGATACGCAGTATTTT
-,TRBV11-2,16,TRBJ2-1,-,CASSLHQGSSYNEQFF,TGTGCCAGCAGCCTCCACCAGGGAAGCTCCTACAATGAGCAGTTCTTC
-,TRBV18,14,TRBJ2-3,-,CASLLDSFTDTQYF,TGTGCCAGCTTACTGGACTCCTTCACAGATACGCAGTATTTT
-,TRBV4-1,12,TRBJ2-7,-,CASSQNRDEQYF,TGCGCCAGCAGCCAAAACAGAGACGAGCAGTACTTC
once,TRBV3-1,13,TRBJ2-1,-,CASSPAQHNEQFF,TGTGCCAGCAGCCCGGCCCAACACAATGAGCAGTTCTTC
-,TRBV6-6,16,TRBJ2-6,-,CASSPDRTSGANVLTF,TGTGCCAGCAGTCCCGACAGGACTTCTGGGGCCAACGTCCTGACTTTC
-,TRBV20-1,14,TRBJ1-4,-,CSARRFDETGKLFF,TGCAGTGCTAGAAGATTCGATGAAACTGGAAAACTGTTTTTT
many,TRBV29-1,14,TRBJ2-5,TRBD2,CSAGTSGRQETQYF,TGCAGCGCCGGGACTAGCGGGAGACAAGAGACCCAGTACTTC
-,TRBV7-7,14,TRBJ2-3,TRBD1,CARRTGAGTDTQYF,TGTGCCAGAAGGACAGGGGCCGGCACAGATACGCAGTATTTT
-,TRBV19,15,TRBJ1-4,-,CVSRAQRGGNEKLFF,TGTGTCAGTAGGGCCCAGCGGGGGGGCAATGAAAAACTGTTTTTT
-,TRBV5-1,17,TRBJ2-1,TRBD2,CASSLVSSGRGDNERFF,TGCGCCAGCAGCTTGGTTTCCAGCGGGAGGGGAGATAATGAGCGGTTCTTC
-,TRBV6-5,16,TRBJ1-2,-,CASSYSRAGEGYGYTF,TGTGCCAGCAGTTACTCGAGGGCAGGGGAAGGCTATGGCTACACCTTC
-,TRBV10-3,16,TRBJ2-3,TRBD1,CAISPGQETHTDTQYF,TGTGCCATCAGCCCGGGACAGGAGACCCACACAGATACGCAGTATTTT
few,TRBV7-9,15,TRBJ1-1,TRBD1,CASSFADRGDTEAFF,TGTGCCAGCAGCTTCGCGGACAGGGGGGACACTGAAGCTTTCTTT